This T cell receptor (beta chain) comes out of a study of blood T cells in healthy people across ages. The authors ran a second PCR of about 7 to 11 cycles using a sample-barcoded 5' primer and a J-beta primer mix. TCRdb fed the 5' RACE reads into MiXCR, producing one record per CDR3 protein. The table includes hundreds of thousands of distinct CDR3 sequences, around half detected once. The germline V and J ends were trimmed by 1 base and 6 bases, with 22 bases remaining between them. The CDR3 sequence is 18 residues long. The germline CDR1 and CDR2 sequences are SGHVS and FQNEAQ. This receptor was identified in a woman aged 60-75 years in good health. Sequenced material: blood. The rearrangement links TRBV7-8 to TRBJ2-1; D possibly corresponds to TRBD2 (6 bases). CDR3 amino acids: CASSLGFFTGVNTNEQFF. The CDR3 nucleotides read TGTGCCAGCAGCTTAGGCTTTTTCACGGGAGTTAATACCAATGAGCAGTTCTTC.